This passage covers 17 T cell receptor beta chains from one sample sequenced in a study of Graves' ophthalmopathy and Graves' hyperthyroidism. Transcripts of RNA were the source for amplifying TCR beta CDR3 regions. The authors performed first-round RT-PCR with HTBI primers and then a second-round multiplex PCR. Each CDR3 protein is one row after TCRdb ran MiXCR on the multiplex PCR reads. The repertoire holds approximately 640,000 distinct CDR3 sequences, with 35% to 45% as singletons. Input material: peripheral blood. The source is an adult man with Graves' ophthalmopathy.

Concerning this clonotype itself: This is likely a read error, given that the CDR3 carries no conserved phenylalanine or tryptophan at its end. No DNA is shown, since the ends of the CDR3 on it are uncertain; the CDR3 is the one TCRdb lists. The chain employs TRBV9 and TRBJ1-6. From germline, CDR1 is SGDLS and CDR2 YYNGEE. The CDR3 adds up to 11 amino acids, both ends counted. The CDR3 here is CASSVAGAPNT.

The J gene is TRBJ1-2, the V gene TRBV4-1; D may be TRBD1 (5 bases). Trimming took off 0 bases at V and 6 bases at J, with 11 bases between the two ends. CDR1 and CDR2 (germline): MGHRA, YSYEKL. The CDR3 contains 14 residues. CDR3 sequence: CASSQDNRLDGYTF. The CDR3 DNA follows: TGCGCCAGCAGCCAAGATAACAGGTTGGATGGCTACACCTTC.

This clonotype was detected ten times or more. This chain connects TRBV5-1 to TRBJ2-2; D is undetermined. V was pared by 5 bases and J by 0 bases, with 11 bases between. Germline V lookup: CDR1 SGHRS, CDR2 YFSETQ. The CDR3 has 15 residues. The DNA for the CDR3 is TGCGCCAGCAGGGGATGGGCGGCGAACACCGGGGAGCTGTTTTTT. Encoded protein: CASRGWAANTGELFF.

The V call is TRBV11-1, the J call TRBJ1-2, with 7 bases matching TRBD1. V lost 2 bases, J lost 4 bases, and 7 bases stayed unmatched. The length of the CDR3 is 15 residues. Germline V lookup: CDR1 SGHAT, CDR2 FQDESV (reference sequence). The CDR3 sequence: CASSLPTGIGYGYTF. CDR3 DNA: TGTGCCAGCAGCTTACCGACAGGGATCGGCTATGGCTACACCTTC.

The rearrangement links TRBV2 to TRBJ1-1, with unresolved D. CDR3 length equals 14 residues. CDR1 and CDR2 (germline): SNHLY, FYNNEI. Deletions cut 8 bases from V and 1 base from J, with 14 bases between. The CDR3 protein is CASVEETANTEAFF. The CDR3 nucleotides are TGTGCCAGCGTTGAAGAAACGGCGAACACTGAAGCTTTCTTT. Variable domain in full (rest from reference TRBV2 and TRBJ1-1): EPEVTQTPSHQVTQMGQEVILRCVPISNHLYFYWYRQILGQKVEFLVSFYNNEISEKSEIFDDQFSVERPDGSNFTLKIRSTKLEDSAMYFCASVEETANTEAFFGQGTRLTVV.

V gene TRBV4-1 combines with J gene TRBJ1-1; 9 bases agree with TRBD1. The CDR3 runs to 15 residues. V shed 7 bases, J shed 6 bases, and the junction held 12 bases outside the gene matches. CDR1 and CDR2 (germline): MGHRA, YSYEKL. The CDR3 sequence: CASKRDRAVTAEAFF. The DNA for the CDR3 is TGCGCCAGCAAACGGGACAGGGCGGTGACGGCTGAAGCTTTCTTT.

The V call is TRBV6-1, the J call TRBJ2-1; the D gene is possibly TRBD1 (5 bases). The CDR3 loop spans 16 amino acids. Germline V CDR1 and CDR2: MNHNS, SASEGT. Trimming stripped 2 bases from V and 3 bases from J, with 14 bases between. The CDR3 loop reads CASSEFMDTDYNEQFF. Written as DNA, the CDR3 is TGTGCCAGCAGTGAATTTATGGACACTGACTACAATGAGCAGTTCTTC.

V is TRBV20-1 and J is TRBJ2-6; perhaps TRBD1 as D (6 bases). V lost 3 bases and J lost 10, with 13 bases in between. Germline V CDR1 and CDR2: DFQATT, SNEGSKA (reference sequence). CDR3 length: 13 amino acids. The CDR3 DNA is TGCAGTGCTAGGGACCCAGGGGTGAACGTCCTGACTTTC. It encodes CSARDPGVNVLTF.

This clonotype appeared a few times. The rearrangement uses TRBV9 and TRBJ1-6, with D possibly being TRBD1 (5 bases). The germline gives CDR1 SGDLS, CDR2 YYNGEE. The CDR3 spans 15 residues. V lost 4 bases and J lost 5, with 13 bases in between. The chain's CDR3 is CASSQGQQDNSPLHF. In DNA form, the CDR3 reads TGTGCCAGCAGCCAAGGACAACAGGATAATTCACCCCTCCACTTT.

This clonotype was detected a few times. The CDR3 loop reads CASSQDAGGSNQPQHF. DNA of the CDR3: TGCGCCAGCAGCCAAGATGCAGGGGGGAGCAATCAGCCCCAGCATTTT. The chain is built from TRBV4-3 and TRBJ1-5; 7 positions agree with TRBD1. Trimming removed 0 bases from V and 1 base from J; junction bases left unmatched: 3. The germline CDR1 and CDR2 sequences are LGHNA and YSLEER. This CDR3 is 16 amino acids long.

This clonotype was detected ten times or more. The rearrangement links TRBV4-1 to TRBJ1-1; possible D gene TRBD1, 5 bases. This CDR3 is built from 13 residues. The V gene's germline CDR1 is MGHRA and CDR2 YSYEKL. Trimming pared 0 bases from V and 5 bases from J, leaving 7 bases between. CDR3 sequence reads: CASSQEWGTEAFF. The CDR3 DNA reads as TGCGCCAGCAGCCAAGAATGGGGGACTGAAGCTTTCTTT.

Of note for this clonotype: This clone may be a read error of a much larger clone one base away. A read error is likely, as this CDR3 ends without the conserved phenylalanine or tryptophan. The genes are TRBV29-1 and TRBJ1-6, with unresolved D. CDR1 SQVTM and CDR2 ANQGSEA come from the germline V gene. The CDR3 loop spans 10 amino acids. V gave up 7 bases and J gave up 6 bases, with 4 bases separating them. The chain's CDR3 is CSASNSPLHL. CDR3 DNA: TGCAGCGCCAGTAATTCACCCCTCCACCTT.

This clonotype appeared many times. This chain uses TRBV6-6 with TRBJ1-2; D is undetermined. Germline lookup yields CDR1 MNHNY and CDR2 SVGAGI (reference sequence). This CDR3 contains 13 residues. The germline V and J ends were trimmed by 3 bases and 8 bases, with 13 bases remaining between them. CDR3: CASSYSELGGYTF. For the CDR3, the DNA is TGTGCCAGCAGTTATAGTGAACTTGGGGGCTACACCTTC.

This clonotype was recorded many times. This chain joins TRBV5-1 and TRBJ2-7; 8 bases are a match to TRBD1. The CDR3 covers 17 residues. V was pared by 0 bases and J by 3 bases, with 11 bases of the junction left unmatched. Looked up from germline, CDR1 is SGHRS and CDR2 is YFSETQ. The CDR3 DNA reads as TGCGCCAGCAGCTTGGCCGAGGGACAGGAGGCGTTCTACGAGCAGTACTTC. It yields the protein CASSLAEGQEAFYEQYF.

Here the CDR3 DNA reads TGCAGCGTTGTTAGCGGGCCCTCCTACGAGCAGTACTTC. Translation gives CSVVSGPSYEQYF. J is TRBJ2-7 and V is TRBV29-1, with TRBD2 matching 7 bases. The CDR3 covers 13 residues. The junction had 3 bases not matched to a gene; V was cut back by 4 bases and J by 0 bases. Per germline, CDR1 SQVTM and CDR2 ANQGSEA.

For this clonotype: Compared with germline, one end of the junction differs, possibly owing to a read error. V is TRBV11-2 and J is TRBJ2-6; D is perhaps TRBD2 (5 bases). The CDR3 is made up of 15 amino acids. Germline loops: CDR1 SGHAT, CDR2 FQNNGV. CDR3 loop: CASSPEGARANVLTF. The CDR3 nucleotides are TGTGCCAGCAGCCCCGAGGGAGCTAGGGCCAATGTCCTGACTTTC.

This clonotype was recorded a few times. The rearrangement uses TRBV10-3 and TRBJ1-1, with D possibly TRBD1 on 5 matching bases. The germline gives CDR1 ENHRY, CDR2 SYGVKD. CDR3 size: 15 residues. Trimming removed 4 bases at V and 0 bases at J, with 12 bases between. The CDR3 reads CAISVYEDMNTEAFF. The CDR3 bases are TGTGCCATCAGTGTGTACGAGGACATGAACACTGAAGCTTTCTTT.